A single sample gave rise to the 20 T cell receptor beta chains below, sequenced in a study of T cell repertoires in cytomegalovirus infection. One entry per CDR3 protein, called by TCRdb with MiXCR from the reads. The sample has 150,000 to 200,000 distinct CDR3 sequences, roughly 9.8% seen once. Sequenced input: PBMCs. The receptors here all came from a human donor in good health (CMV status not recorded). Some clones in this sample may be carry-over from other donors' samples.

The V gene is TRBV4-3, the J gene TRBJ2-3, with 9 positions matching TRBD1. Germline lookup yields CDR1 LGHNA and CDR2 YSLEER. J lost 3 bases, V lost 0 bases, and 19 bases had no gene match. The CDR3 extends over 21 amino acids. The CDR3 is CASSQDGGPGQGNMRTDTQYF. The CDR3 DNA sequence: TGCGCCAGCAGCCAAGATGGGGGACCGGGACAGGGAAACATGAGAACAGATACGCAGTATTTT.

In the case of this clonotype: The CDR3 ends on some other residue instead of the conserved phenylalanine or tryptophan, so this is likely a read error. The chain links TRBV5-1 to TRBJ1-6, with a weak D call TRBD1 (5 bases). Germline CDR1 reads SGHRS; CDR2 reads YFSETQ. Deletions cut 0 bases from V and 3 bases from J, with 10 bases between. There are 16 residues in the CDR3. CDR3 sequence (DNA): TGCGCCAGCAGCTTGGTTTCGGGGGACTATAATTCACCCCTCCACTCT. Encoded protein: CASSLVSGDYNSPLHS.

This clonotype was seen repeatedly, ten times or more. The J gene is TRBJ1-2, the V gene TRBV7-9; D unclear. With 8 bases removed from V and 0 bases from J, the gap between germline ends came to 7 bases. The CDR3 extends over 12 amino acids. Germline V gene data show CDR1 as SEHNR and CDR2 as FQNEAQ (reference sequence). The CDR3 loop reads CASGSANYGYTF. CDR3 nucleotide sequence: TGTGCCAGCGGATCGGCTAACTATGGCTACACCTTC.

The chain employs TRBV4-1 and TRBJ2-5; D is unclear. The germline gives CDR1 MGHRA, CDR2 YSYEKL. V lost 0 bases, J lost 2 bases, and 4 bases lay in between. This CDR3 is built from 13 residues. Here the CDR3 reads CASSQEGQETQYF. CDR3 nucleotide sequence: TGCGCCAGCAGCCAAGAGGGACAAGAGACCCAGTACTTC.

This clonotype was seen repeatedly, ten times or more. The chain employs TRBV5-1 and TRBJ1-2; 8 positions match TRBD1. V trimming: 4 bases; J trimming: 8 bases; junction bases outside the gene matches: 10. This CDR3 contains 14 residues. The germline gives CDR1 SGHRS, CDR2 YFSETQ. Here the CDR3 DNA reads TGCGCCAGCAGCCTGGAGGGAGCAGGGGGCGGCTACACCTTC. It translates to CASSLEGAGGGYTF. The complete variable domain, with remaining parts taken from reference TRBV5-1 and TRBJ1-2, reads KAGVTQTPRYLIKTRGQQVTLSCSPISGHRSVSWYQQTPGQGLQFLFEYFSETQRNKGNFPGRFSGRQFSNSRSEMNVSTLELGDSALYLCASSLEGAGGGYTFGSGTRLTVV.

This clonotype was picked up many times. This chain joins TRBV7-2 and TRBJ2-1, with 9 bases that match TRBD2. This CDR3 is built from 16 residues. Germline-derived CDR1 and CDR2 are SGHTA and FQGNSA. Losses at the gene ends were 1 base for V and 5 bases for J; bases not matched to a gene: 6. The CDR3, as DNA: TGTGCCAGCAGCTTAGTCCGTGGCGGGGGGGACAATGAGCAGTTCTTC. Amino acids: CASSLVRGGGDNEQFF.

Many counts were recorded for this clonotype. This chain uses TRBV19 with TRBJ2-1, with D possibly being TRBD1 (6 bases). Germline CDR1 reads LNHDA; CDR2 reads SQIVND (reference sequence). The CDR3 length is 15 residues. The V gene lost 7 bases and the J gene lost 0 bases, with 13 bases spanning the gap. The CDR3 sequence is CASKRGSSSYNEQFF. The CDR3 DNA reads as TGTGCCAGTAAAAGGGGGTCGAGCTCCTACAATGAGCAGTTCTTC.

J is TRBJ2-1 and V is TRBV6-1; 11 bases fit TRBD2. V dropped 2 bases and J dropped 1; count of bases not matched to a gene: 10. The germline V gene encodes CDR1 MNHNS and CDR2 SASEGT. The CDR3 loop spans 19 amino acids. CDR3 amino acids: CASSESAIGLAGSYNEQFF. The CDR3 bases are TGTGCCAGCAGTGAATCCGCAATTGGACTAGCGGGTTCCTACAATGAGCAGTTCTTC.

This clonotype has at least ten counts. The gene calls are TRBV29-1 and TRBJ1-1; perhaps TRBD1 as D (6 bases). Per germline, CDR1 SQVTM and CDR2 ANQGSEA. The CDR3 is made up of 14 amino acids. V gave up 3 bases and J gave up 0 bases, with 11 bases separating them. The CDR3 DNA is TGCAGCGTTGAGAGGGGGGGAATGAACACTGAAGCTTTCTTT. Protein sequence: CSVERGGMNTEAFF.

This clonotype was counted many times. The chain joins TRBV7-2 to TRBJ2-3; D tentatively reads TRBD1 or TRBD2 (5 bases each). The germline V gene encodes CDR1 SGHTA and CDR2 FQGNSA. The CDR3 runs 16 residues. Trimming removed 2 bases from V and 2 bases from J, with 14 bases in between. The CDR3 nucleotides read TGTGCCAGCAGCTTAATGGGGGTGGGGTCCACAGATACGCAGTATTTT. Its protein is CASSLMGVGSTDTQYF.

This clonotype has at least ten counts. The J gene is TRBJ1-2, the V gene TRBV7-9; D remains ambiguous. Germline CDR1 and CDR2: SEHNR and FQNEAQ (reference sequence). CDR3 length: 16 residues. V was clipped by 5 bases and J by 5 bases, with 21 bases between them. The CDR3 DNA reads as TGTGCCAGCAGCCGAATACCCGACGGTTTGAGATATGGCTACACCTTC. This translates into CASSRIPDGLRYGYTF.

The chain employs TRBV9 and TRBJ1-1, with 7 bases that match TRBD1. Germline CDR1 and CDR2: SGDLS and YYNGEE. The CDR3 runs to 15 residues. V shed 4 bases, J shed 1 base, and the junction held 7 bases outside the gene matches. The chain's CDR3 is CASSPRTGRNTEAFF. In DNA form, the CDR3 reads TGTGCCAGCAGCCCGAGGACAGGACGGAACACTGAAGCTTTCTTT.

Many counts were recorded for this clonotype. V is TRBV7-2 and J is TRBJ1-2; D call uncertain. The V gene lost 5 bases and the J gene lost 0 bases, with 10 bases spanning the gap. Germline CDR1 SGHTA, CDR2 FQGNSA. The CDR3 consists of 14 residues. In DNA, the CDR3 is TGTGCCAGCAGCCACGAACAAGCTAACTATGGCTACACCTTC. Protein sequence: CASSHEQANYGYTF.

This clonotype was seen ten or more times. This chain links TRBV7-9 with TRBJ1-2, with 7 positions matching TRBD1. The CDR3 totals 11 residues. Germline CDR1 reads SEHNR; CDR2 reads FQNEAQ (reference sequence). In nucleotides, the CDR3 is TGTGCGAACAGGGGCCTTGGTGGCTACACCTTC. This codes for CANRGLGGYTF.

This clonotype was detected only a few times. CDR3: CASGLAGGDEQYF. DNA of the CDR3: TGTGCCAGCGGACTAGCGGGAGGTGACGAGCAGTACTTC. The rearrangement joins TRBV9 to TRBJ2-7; 14 bases match TRBD2. Germline trimming cut 7 bases from V and 5 bases from J; bases unmatched to any gene: 2. From germline, CDR1 is SGDLS and CDR2 YYNGEE. There are 13 residues in the CDR3.

The CDR3 sequence is CATSVGNQPQHF. The CDR3 nucleotides are TGTGCCACCTCCGTGGGCAATCAGCCCCAGCATTTT. V and J are TRBV25-1 and TRBJ1-5; D not resolved. Germline CDR1 is MGHDK and CDR2 is SYGVNS. The CDR3 extends over 12 amino acids. Trimming removed 10 bases from V and 2 bases from J, with 9 bases in between.

V usage is TRBV29-1 and J usage is TRBJ2-6; no definite D call. V was shortened by 7 bases and J by 2 bases, with 12 bases between the two germline ends. The CDR3 sequence is 14 residues long. The germline V gene encodes CDR1 SQVTM and CDR2 ANQGSEA. CDR3 loop: CSADNPPGANVLTF. CDR3 DNA: TGCAGCGCTGACAATCCTCCTGGGGCCAACGTCCTGACTTTC.

This clonotype was seen many times. The V call is TRBV28, the J call TRBJ1-2; D possibly corresponds to TRBD1 (5 bases). V was shortened by 5 bases and J by 1 base, with 14 bases between the two germline ends. Germline lookup yields CDR1 MDHEN and CDR2 SYDVKM. The CDR3 covers 15 residues. The CDR3 spells CASSTVRRGNYGYTF. The CDR3 nucleotides read TGTGCCAGCAGTACGGTCCGGAGGGGTAACTATGGCTACACCTTC.

This clonotype was detected a few times. The chain links TRBV27 to TRBJ2-7; the D is unclear. This CDR3 has 14 residues. V was pared by 5 bases and J by 2 bases, with 13 bases between. Per the germline V gene, CDR1 is MNHEY and CDR2 is SMNVEV (reference sequence). CDR3 nucleotides: TGTGCCAGCAGTATTCACCCGAGAACCTACGAGCAGTACTTC. Its protein is CASSIHPRTYEQYF.

This clonotype was picked up many times. The chain uses TRBV7-2 and TRBJ2-7; 7 nucleotides align to TRBD2. The J segment lost 3 bases and the V segment lost 4 bases, leaving 3 bases of the junction unmatched. The CDR3 totals 13 residues. Germline CDR1 is SGHTA and CDR2 is FQGNSA. CDR3 loop: CASSWREFYEQYF. Written as DNA, the CDR3 is TGTGCCAGCAGCTGGCGGGAGTTCTACGAGCAGTACTTC.